This TCR beta chain was recorded in a study of PD-1 blockade in classical Hodgkin lymphoma. Time point specified: cycle 4 day 1 (C4D1), after 5 to 7 weeks of nivolumab. All the patients suffered relapse after autologous stem cell transplantation, and brentuximab vedotin exposure differed. CD8+ T cells were isolated from thawed PBMCs by magnetic negative selection. Patients had relapsed/refractory classical Hodgkin lymphoma with complete response, partial response or progressive disease as best response. Generated by immunoSEQ multiplex PCR, the TCRdb table keeps only in-frame clones and is missing some. Of about 20,000 clones in the sample, about 88% were seen once. The sequencing here drew on CD8+ T cells from blood, taken before the fourth cycle of nivolumab. This TCR was sampled from a human donor with classical Hodgkin lymphoma.

DNA of the CDR3: TGTGCCAGTAGTCCAGGGACTAGCGGGGCTTACGAGCAGTACTTC. Encoded protein: CASSPGTSGAYEQYF. J is TRBJ2-7 and V is TRBV19; 13 nucleotides align to TRBD2. The CDR3 is made up of 15 amino acids. The germline V gene encodes CDR1 LNHDA and CDR2 SQIVND (reference sequence). Germline trimming cut 5 bases from V and 4 bases from J; bases unmatched to any gene: 5. The full variable domain, completed using reference TRBV19 and TRBJ2-7, is DGGITQSPKYLFRKEGQNVTLSCEQNLNHDAMYWYRQDPGQGLRLIYYSQIVNDFQKGDIAEGYSVSREKKESFPLTVTSAQKNPTAFYLCASSPGTSGAYEQYFGPGTRLTVT.